This passage covers 12 T cell receptor beta chains from one sample sequenced in a study of T cell responses to AZD1222 COVID-19 vaccine. TCRdb keeps only in-frame clones here, not all; method: immunoSEQ multiplex PCR. The profile covers 150,000 to 200,000 clones, with 91% appearing a single time and roughly 1.2% taken by the ten largest. This sample comprised peripheral blood, obtained 28 days after the second AZD1222 dose. These receptors all stem from an adult who received the AZD1222 COVID-19 vaccine.

The chain couples TRBV2 to TRBJ1-2; maybe TRBD1 (5 bases). The CDR3 sequence is 14 residues long. V dropped 6 bases and J dropped 0 bases, with 11 bases sitting between them. In germline, CDR1 is SNHLY, CDR2 FYNNEI. Here the CDR3 DNA reads TGTGCCAGCAGGGAGGGCAGGGCTAACTATGGCTACACCTTC. Protein product: CASREGRANYGYTF.

J is TRBJ2-1 and V is TRBV7-2; TRBD2 is a possible D gene (5 bases). The CDR3 totals 14 residues. Deletions cut 5 bases from V and 3 bases from J, with 11 bases between. CDR1 and CDR2 from the germline V gene are SGHTA and FQGNSA. The CDR3 here is CASSPYTSYNEQFF. CDR3 coding DNA: TGTGCCAGCAGCCCGTACACTAGCTACAATGAGCAGTTCTTC.

CDR3 DNA sequence: TGTGCCAGTAATCTTCCAGGGACAGCTGAAGCTTTCTTT. It encodes CASNLPGTAEAFF. The rearrangement uses TRBV19 and TRBJ1-1, with TRBD1 matching over 7 bases. Unmatched junction bases numbered 8, after V lost 7 bases and J lost 6 bases. Germline V gives CDR1 LNHDA, CDR2 SQIVND (reference sequence). This CDR3 region has 13 residues.

In this sample, this clone turned up once. V is TRBV5-6 and J is TRBJ1-3, with D hard to call. Germline V gene sequence: CDR1 SGHDT, CDR2 YYEEEE. Trimming left V 4 bases short and J 0 bases short, with 11 bases between. The CDR3 contains 15 residues. This chain's CDR3 is CASSAMGHSGNTIYF. The CDR3 nucleotides are TGTGCCAGCAGCGCGATGGGCCACTCTGGAAACACCATATATTTT.

V and J are TRBV9 and TRBJ1-4; the D is unclear. V shed 0 bases and J shed 7 bases, with 7 bases lying between them. This CDR3 is 13 amino acids long. The germline V gene encodes CDR1 SGDLS and CDR2 YYNGEE. This CDR3 is CASSVATGEKLFF. The CDR3 region has the DNA TGTGCCAGCAGCGTAGCTACGGGTGAAAAACTGTTTTTT.

V and J are TRBV27 and TRBJ1-6; D not resolved. Trimming left V 2 bases short and J 5 bases short, with 13 bases between. The CDR3 contains 16 residues. From germline, CDR1 is MNHEY and CDR2 SMNVEV (reference sequence). The CDR3 loop reads CASSLKAIDHNSPLHF. The CDR3 nucleotides are TGTGCCAGCAGTTTAAAGGCGATAGACCATAATTCACCCCTCCACTTT.

The chain is built from TRBV7-9 and TRBJ2-6; D remains ambiguous. CDR3 size: 15 residues. CDR1 and CDR2 from the germline V gene are SEHNR and FQNEAQ (reference sequence). The V and J ends lost 3 bases and 0 bases respectively, with 6 bases between them. The CDR3, as DNA: TGTGCCAGCAGCTTTGGGGTCTCTGGGGCCAACGTCCTGACTTTC. Translation: CASSFGVSGANVLTF.

The chain uses TRBV3-1 (or the pseudogene TRBV3-2) and TRBJ1-1; possibly TRBD1 for D (6 bases). Germline assignment: CDR1 LGHDT and CDR2 YNNKEL (reference sequence). The V and J ends lost 0 bases and 7 bases respectively, with 15 bases between them. This CDR3 spans 15 amino acids. The CDR3 region is CASSQDSWGAGEAFF. CDR3 DNA sequence: TGTGCCAGCAGCCAAGATTCGTGGGGGGCGGGTGAAGCTTTCTTT.

The rearrangement joins TRBV14 to TRBJ1-3; D gene ambiguous. The CDR3 has 20 residues. CDR1 is SGHDN and CDR2 is FVKESK in the germline V gene. V was shortened by 5 bases and J by 2 bases, with 28 bases between the two germline ends. Here the CDR3 reads CASSSRHMVRGQEAGNTIYF. CDR3 nucleotide sequence: TGTGCCAGCAGCTCGCGCCATATGGTCCGAGGCCAAGAGGCTGGAAACACCATATATTTT.

V and J are TRBV6-2 or TRBV6-3 and TRBJ1-6; D call uncertain. CDR1 and CDR2 from the germline V gene are MNHEY and SVGEGT. Deletions cut 5 bases from V and 1 base from J, with 9 bases between. The CDR3 is 15 amino acids. The CDR3 bases are TGTGCCAGCAGTCCGGGGTTATCCTATAATTCACCCCTCCACTTT. It encodes CASSPGLSYNSPLHF.

The chain is built from TRBV11-2 and TRBJ2-1; 8 nucleotides align to TRBD2. CDR3 length equals 16 residues. Germline V gives CDR1 SGHAT, CDR2 FQNNGV. The V and J ends lost 7 bases and 1 base, in that order; junction bases with no gene match: 9. Here the CDR3 reads CASTPEAGVSYNEQFF. CDR3 bases: TGTGCCAGCACCCCAGAAGCGGGAGTTTCCTACAATGAGCAGTTCTTC.

The table lists this clone with a count of one. The rearrangement uses TRBV19 and TRBJ1-2, with a tentative D call TRBD1 (6 bases). The CDR3 is 13 residues long. Germline loops: CDR1 LNHDA, CDR2 SQIVND (reference sequence). V lost 5 bases and J 2 bases, leaving 9 bases between the germline ends. The CDR3 loop reads CASSAGQNYGYTF. CDR3 nucleotides: TGTGCCAGTAGTGCTGGACAGAACTATGGCTACACCTTC.